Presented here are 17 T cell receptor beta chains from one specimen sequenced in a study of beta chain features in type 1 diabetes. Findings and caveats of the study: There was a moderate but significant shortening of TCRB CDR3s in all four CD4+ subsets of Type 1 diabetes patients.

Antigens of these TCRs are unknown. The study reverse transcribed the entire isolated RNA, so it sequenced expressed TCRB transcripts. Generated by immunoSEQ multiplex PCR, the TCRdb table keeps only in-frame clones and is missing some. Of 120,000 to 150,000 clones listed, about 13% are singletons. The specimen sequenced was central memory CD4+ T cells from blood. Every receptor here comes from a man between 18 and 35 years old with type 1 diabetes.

The CDR3 DNA reads TGCGCCAGCAGCCACCCCCTCGGAAGCTCCTACGAGCAGTACTTC. Translation gives CASSHPLGSSYEQYF. V and J are TRBV4-1 and TRBJ2-5; D is unclear. The J call is in doubt because the DNA end fits TRBJ2-7 better. The CDR3 is made up of 15 amino acids. Germline V gene data show CDR1 as MGHRA and CDR2 as YSYEKL.

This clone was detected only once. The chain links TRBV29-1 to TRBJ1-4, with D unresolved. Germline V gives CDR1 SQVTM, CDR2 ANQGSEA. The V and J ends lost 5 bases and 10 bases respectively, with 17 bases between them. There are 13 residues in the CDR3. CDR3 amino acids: CSVSGPPIGKLFF. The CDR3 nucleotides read TGCAGCGTTTCCGGACCCCCCATAGGAAAACTGTTTTTT.

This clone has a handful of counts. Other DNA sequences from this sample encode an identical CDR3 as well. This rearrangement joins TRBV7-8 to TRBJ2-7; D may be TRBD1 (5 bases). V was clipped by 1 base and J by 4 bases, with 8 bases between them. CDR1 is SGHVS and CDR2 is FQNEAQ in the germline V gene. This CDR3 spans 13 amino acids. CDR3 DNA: TGTGCCAGCAGCTTAGACAGGCCATACGAGCAGTACTTC. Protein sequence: CASSLDRPYEQYF.

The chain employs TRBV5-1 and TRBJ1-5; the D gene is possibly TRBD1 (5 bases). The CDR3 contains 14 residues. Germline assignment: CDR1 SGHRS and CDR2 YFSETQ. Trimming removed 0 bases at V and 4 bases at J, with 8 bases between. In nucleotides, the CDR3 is TGCGCCAGCAGCTTGGACGGGGGTAATCAGCCCCAGCATTTT. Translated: CASSLDGGNQPQHF.

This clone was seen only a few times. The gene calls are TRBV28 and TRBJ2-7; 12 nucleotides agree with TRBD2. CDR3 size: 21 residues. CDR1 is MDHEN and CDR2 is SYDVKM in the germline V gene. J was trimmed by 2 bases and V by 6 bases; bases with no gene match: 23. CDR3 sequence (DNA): TGTGCCAGCAGCTTTCCGGTACAGTACCCTGGACTAGCGGGGATCGCCTACGAGCAGTACTTC. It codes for CASSFPVQYPGLAGIAYEQYF.

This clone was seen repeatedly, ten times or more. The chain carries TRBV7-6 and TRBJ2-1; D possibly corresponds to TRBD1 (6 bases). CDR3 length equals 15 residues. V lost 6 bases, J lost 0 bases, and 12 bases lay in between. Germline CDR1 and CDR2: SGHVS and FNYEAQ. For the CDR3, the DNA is TGTGCCAGCAGTCCTACAGGGAACTCCTACAATGAGCAGTTCTTC. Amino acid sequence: CASSPTGNSYNEQFF. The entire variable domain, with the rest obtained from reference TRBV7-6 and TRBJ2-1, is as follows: GAGVSQSPRYKVTKRGQDVALRCDPISGHVSLYWYRQALGQGPEFLTYFNYEAQQDKSGLPNDRFSAERPEGSISTLTIQRTEQRDSAMYRCASSPTGNSYNEQFFGPGTRLTVL.

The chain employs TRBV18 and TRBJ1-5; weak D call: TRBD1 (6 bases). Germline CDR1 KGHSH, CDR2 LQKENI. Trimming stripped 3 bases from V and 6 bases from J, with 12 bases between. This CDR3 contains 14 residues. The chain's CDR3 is CASSPQGQGQPQHF. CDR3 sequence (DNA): TGTGCCAGCTCACCGCAGGGGCAGGGTCAGCCCCAGCATTTT.

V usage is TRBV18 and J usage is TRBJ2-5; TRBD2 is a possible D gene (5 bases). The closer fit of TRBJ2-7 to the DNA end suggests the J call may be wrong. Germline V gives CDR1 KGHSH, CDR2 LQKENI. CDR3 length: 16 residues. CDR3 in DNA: TGTGCCAGCTCACCCCCTAGCACCCTGAAGCCCAGCGAGCAGTACTTC. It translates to CASSPPSTLKPSEQYF.

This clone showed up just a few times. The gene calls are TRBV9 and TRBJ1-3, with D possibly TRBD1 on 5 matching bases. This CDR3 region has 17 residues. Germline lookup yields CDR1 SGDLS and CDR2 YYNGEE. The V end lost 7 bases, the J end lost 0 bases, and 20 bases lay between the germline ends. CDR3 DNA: TGTGCCAGCGGATTGAAACAGGAGGCTAGCTCTGGAAACACCATATATTTT. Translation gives CASGLKQEASSGNTIYF.

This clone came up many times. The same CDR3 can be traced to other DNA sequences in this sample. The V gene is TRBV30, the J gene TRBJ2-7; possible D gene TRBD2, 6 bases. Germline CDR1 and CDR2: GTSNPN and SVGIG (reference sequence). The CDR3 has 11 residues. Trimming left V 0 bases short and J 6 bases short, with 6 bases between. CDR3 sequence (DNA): TGTGCCTGGAGTGTCGGGGGCGAGCAGTACTTC. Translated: CAWSVGGEQYF.

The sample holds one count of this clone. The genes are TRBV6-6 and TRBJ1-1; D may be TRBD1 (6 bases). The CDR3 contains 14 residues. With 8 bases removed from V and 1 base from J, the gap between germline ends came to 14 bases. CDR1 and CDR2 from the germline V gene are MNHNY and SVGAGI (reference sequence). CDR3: CASLDRSTNTEAFF. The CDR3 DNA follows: TGTGCCAGCTTGGACAGATCAACGAACACTGAAGCTTTCTTT.

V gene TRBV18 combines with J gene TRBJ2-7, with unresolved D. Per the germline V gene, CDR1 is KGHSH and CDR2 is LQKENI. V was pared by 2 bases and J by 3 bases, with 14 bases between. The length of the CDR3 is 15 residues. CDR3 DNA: TGTGCCAGCTCACCAAAGGGTCCTAATTACTACGAGCAGTACTTC. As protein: CASSPKGPNYYEQYF.

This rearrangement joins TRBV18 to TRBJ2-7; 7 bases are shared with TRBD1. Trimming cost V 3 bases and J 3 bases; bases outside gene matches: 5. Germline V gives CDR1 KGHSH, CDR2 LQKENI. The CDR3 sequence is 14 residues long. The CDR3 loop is CASSPGGQDYEQYF. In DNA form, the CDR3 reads TGTGCCAGCTCACCGGGCGGACAGGACTACGAGCAGTACTTC.

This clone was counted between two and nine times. CDR3 protein: CSARDEKLFF. DNA for the CDR3: TGCAGTGCCAGGGATGAAAAACTGTTTTTT. The chain recombines TRBV20-1 with TRBJ1-4; TRBD1 is a possible D gene (5 bases). The CDR3 consists of 10 residues. Germline CDR1 reads DFQATT; CDR2 reads SNEGSKA (reference sequence). V lost 6 bases, J lost 6 bases, and 5 bases lay in between.

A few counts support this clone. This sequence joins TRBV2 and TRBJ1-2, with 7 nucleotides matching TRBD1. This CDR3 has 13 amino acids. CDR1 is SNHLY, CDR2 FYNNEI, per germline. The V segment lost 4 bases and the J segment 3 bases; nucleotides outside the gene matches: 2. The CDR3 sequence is CASSAQGDYGYTF. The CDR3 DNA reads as TGTGCCAGCAGTGCGCAGGGGGACTATGGCTACACCTTC.

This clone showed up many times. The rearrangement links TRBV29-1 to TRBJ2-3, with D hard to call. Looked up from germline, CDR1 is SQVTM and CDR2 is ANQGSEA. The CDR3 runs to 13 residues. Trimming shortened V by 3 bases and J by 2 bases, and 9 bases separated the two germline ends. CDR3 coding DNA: TGCAGCGTTGAGTCCCAGGTCACAGATACGCAGTATTTT. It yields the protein CSVESQVTDTQYF.

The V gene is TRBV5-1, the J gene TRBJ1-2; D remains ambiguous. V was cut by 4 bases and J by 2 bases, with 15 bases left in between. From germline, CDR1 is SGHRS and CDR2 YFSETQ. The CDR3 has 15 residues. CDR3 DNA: TGCGCCAGCAGCCCTAATCCCACTCAAAACTATGGCTACACCTTC. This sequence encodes CASSPNPTQNYGYTF.